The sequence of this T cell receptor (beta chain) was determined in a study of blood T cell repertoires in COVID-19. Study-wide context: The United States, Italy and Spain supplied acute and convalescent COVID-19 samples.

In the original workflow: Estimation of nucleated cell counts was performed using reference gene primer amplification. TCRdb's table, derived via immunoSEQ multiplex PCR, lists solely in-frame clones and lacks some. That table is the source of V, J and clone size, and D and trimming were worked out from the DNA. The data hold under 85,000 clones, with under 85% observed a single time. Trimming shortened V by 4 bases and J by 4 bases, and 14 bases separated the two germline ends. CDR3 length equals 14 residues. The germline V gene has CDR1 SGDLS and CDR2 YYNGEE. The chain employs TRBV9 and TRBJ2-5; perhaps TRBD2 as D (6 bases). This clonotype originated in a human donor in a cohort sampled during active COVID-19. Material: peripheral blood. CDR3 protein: CASSSPTSGETQYF. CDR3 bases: TGTGCCAGCAGCTCACCGACTAGTGGAGAGACCCAGTACTTC.